This TCR beta chain was captured by sequencing in a study of T-cell memory formation after mild COVID-19 (dated by TCRdb to the early 2020s). About the study as a whole: TCR sequence clusters from the two donors were found to be largely donor specific. T-cell clones expanding and contracting after mild COVID-19 in a couple of donors were tracked by longitudinal TCRalpha and TCRbeta repertoire sequencing. The cohort was made up of two young adult volunteers, one female and one male, who were previously healthy.

From cysteine to phenylalanine, the CDR3 is 15 amino acids long. Kept here is only the CDR3 DNA, which spans 45 bases and is read in frame from base 1. As encoded in the germline V gene (reference sequence), CDR1 is SEHNR while CDR2 is FQNEAQ. Compared with germline, V lacks 4 bases and J lacks 1 base; bases without a gene match: 6. The reads were generated on an Illumina NovaSeq 6000. TCRalpha and TCRbeta cDNA libraries were built by 5'RACE with constant-segment primers, adding sample barcodes and unique molecular identifiers. RNA was extracted from every sample with Trizol reagent. The libraries were amplified in two PCR steps, and the second step added a second sample barcode and Illumina TruSeq adapters. Libraries were sequenced on an Illumina NovaSeq with 2 x 150 bp paired-end reads. As for how the authors treated the data: Reads were demultiplexed and collapsed into UMI-guided consensus sequences with migec v1.2.7. With mixcr v2.1.11, UMI consensuses were aligned to TRA and TRB V and J templates and assembled into clonotypes. A clonotype was counted as expanded or contracted only if both edgeR and NoisET called the change significant, with noise models trained on biological replicates. For edgeR calls, the cutoffs were a false discovery rate-adjusted p below 0.01 and a log2 fold-change threshold of 1. PCA with hierarchical clustering of max-normalized trajectories of the 1000 most abundant clonotypes was used as exploratory dynamics analysis. Each responding clone was given a CD4 or CD8 phenotype based on the CD4+ and CD8+ repertoires, which had been sequenced separately. TCRdb reprocessing: public reads trimmed at Q25 with fastp, clones called with MiXCR, in-frame beta chains kept. All rows with the same CDR3 protein become a single entry with the most common DNA and genes. The V and J calls shown here were made by TCRdb, not taken from the authors' results. This sample is represented by roughly 380,000 distinct CDR3 sequences; 25% to 30% of them were singletons. Around an eighth of the sample is in the top ten clones.

A note on this clonotype: Its antigen has not been determined. Base-call qualities are not available, and no considerably larger clone is one nucleotide away.

Ficoll-Paque density gradient centrifugation was the method used to isolate PBMCs. The paper as a whole reports these results and caveats: Contracting CD4+ clones turned up mainly in the CM and EM memory subsets, whereas EMRA was where CD8+ clones were enriched. The study covered only a couple of mild cases, and larger cohorts including severe cases with pre-infection samples were considered necessary. Clones that contracted from day 15 to 85 showed balanced CD4/CD8 phenotypes, whereas a second wave of clones that expanded from day 15 to 37 leaned towards CD4+. SARS-CoV-2 specificity of the second-wave clones peaking on day 37 was not confirmed. Some responding clones were detected in pre-infection memory, suggesting pre-existing cross-reactive memory T cells joined the SARS-CoV-2 response.

Recombination joined TRBV7-9 with TRBJ2-7; TRBD1 matches 8 bases in the middle. This clonotype originated in an adult woman who had mild COVID-19 (a few samples of this study predate the infection). The sample titles of this study are shuffled in the database, so cell type and time point are left out; the donor was told from shared clones. The source material was PBMCs or a T cell subset sorted from them (not recorded which). The bases are TGTGCCAGCAGCTCCCCCGACAGGGGTTCCTACGAGCAGTACTTC. This gives the protein CASSSPDRGSYEQYF.